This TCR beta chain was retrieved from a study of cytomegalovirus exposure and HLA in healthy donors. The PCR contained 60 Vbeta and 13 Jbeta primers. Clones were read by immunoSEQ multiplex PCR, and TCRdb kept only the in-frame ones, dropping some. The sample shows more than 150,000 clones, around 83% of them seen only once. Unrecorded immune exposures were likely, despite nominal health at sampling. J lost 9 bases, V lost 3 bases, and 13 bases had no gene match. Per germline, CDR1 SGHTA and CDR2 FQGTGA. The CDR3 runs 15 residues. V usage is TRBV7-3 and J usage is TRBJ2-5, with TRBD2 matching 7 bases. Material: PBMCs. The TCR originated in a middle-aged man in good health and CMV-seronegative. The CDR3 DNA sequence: TGTGCCAGCAGCTTCTCGGGGAGGGGTGGAGGTCCCCAGTACTTC. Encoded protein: CASSFSGRGGGPQYF.